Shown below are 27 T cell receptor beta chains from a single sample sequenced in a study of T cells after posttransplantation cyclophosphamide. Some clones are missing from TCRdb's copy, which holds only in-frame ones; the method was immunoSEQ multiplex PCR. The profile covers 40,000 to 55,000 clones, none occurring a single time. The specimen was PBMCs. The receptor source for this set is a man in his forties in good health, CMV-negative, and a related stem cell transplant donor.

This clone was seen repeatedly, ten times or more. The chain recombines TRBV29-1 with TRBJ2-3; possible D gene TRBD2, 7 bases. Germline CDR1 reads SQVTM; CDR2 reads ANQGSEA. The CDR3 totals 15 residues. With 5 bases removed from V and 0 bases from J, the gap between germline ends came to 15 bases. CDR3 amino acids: CSVRGEGGSTDTQYF. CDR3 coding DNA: TGCAGCGTTCGGGGGGAGGGGGGAAGCACAGATACGCAGTATTTT.

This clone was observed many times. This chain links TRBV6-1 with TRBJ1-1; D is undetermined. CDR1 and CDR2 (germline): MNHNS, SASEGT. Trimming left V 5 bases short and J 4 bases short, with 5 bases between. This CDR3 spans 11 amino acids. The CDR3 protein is CASSPVTEAFF. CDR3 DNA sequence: TGTGCCAGCAGTCCGGTCACTGAAGCTTTCTTT.

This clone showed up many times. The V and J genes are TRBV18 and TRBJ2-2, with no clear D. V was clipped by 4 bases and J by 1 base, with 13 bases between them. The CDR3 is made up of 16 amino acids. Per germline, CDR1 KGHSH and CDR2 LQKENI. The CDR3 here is CASSLSLQLNTGELFF. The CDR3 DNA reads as TGTGCCAGCTCACTTTCACTCCAATTGAACACCGGGGAGCTGTTTTTT.

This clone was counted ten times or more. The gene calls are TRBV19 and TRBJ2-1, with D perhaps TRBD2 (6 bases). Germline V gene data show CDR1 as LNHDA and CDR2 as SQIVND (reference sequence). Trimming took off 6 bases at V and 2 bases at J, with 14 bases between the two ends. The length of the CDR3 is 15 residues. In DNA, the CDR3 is TGTGCCAGTAGCGGGGACTCCACGGCCTACAATGAGCAGTTCTTC. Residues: CASSGDSTAYNEQFF. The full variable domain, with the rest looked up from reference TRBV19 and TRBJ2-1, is DGGITQSPKYLFRKEGQNVTLSCEQNLNHDAMYWYRQDPGQGLRLIYYSQIVNDFQKGDIAEGYSVSREKKESFPLTVTSAQKNPTAFYLCASSGDSTAYNEQFFGPGTRLTVL.

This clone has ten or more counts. Written as DNA, the CDR3 is TGTGCCAGCAGCCTCCTTCAGTTGAACACTGAAGCTTTCTTT. Translated, it gives CASSLLQLNTEAFF. The chain combines TRBV5-5 with TRBJ1-1; D unclear. CDR1 is SGHKS, CDR2 YYEKEE, per germline (reference sequence). V was clipped by 4 bases and J by 0 bases, with 10 bases between them. The CDR3 consists of 14 residues.

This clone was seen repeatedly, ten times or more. The CDR3 nucleotides are TGTGCCAGTAGTACGGCCCGTGGGGGGTCTGGAAACACCATATATTTT. This translates into CASSTARGGSGNTIYF. This chain joins TRBV19 and TRBJ1-3; D might be TRBD1 (5 bases). The germline V gene encodes CDR1 LNHDA and CDR2 SQIVND (reference sequence). Trimming cost V 4 bases and J 1 base, with 14 bases left between them. This CDR3 region has 16 residues.

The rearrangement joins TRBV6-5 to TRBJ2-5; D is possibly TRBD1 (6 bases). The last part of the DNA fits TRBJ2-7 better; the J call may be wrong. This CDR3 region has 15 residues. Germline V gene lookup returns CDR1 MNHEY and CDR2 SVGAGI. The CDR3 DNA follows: TGTGCCAGCAGAAAAAACAGGGATGGGTCCTACGAGCAGTACTTC. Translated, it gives CASRKNRDGSYEQYF.

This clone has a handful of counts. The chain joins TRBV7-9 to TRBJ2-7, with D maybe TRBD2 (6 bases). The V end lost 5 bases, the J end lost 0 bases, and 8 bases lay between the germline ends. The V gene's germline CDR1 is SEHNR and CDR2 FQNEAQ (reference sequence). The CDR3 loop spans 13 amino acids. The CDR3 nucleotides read TGTGCCAGCAGCCCGGACTACTCCTACGAGCAGTACGTC. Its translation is CASSPDYSYEQYV.

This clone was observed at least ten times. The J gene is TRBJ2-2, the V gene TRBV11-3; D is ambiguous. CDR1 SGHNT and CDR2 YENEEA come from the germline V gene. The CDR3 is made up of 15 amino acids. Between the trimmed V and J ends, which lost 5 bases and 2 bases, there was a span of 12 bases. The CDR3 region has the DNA TGTGCCAGCAGCCCCGAGGATACAAACACCGGGGAGCTGTTTTTT. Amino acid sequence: CASSPEDTNTGELFF.

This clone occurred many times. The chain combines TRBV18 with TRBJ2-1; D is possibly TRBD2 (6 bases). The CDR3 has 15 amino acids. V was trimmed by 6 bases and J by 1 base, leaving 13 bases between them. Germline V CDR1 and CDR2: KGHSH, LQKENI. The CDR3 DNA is TGTGCCAGCTCCCCTACGGGGGAATCCTACAATGAGCAGTTCTTC. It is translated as CASSPTGESYNEQFF.

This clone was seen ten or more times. The CDR3 region is CASRGGVGSTDTQYF. CDR3 coding DNA: TGTGCCAGTAGGGGGGGGGTAGGGAGCACAGATACGCAGTATTTT. The genes are TRBV19 and TRBJ2-3, with 7 bases aligning to TRBD2. The CDR3 consists of 15 residues. CDR1 LNHDA and CDR2 SQIVND come from the germline V gene (reference sequence). V lost 6 bases, J lost 0 bases, and 6 bases stayed unmatched.

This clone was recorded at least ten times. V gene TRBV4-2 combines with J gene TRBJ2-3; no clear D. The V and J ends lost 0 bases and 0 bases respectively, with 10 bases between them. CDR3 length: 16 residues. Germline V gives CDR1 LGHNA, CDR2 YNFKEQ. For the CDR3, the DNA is TGTGCCAGCAGCCAAGAAAGACTGTCTAGCACAGATACGCAGTATTTT. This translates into CASSQERLSSTDTQYF.

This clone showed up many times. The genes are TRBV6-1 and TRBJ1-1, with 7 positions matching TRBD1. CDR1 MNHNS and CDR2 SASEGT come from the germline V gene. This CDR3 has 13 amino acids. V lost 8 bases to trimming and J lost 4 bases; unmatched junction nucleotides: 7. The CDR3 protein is CASSQGRATEAFF. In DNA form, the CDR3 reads TGTGCCAGCTCACAGGGGAGAGCCACTGAAGCTTTCTTT.

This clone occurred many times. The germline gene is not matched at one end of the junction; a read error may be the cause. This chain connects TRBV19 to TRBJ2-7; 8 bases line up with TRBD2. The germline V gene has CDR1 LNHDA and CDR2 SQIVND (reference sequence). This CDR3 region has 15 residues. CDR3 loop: CASSTAGGVTYEQYF. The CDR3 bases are TGTGCCAGCAGTACGGCGGGGGGCGTCACCTACGAGCAGTACTTC.

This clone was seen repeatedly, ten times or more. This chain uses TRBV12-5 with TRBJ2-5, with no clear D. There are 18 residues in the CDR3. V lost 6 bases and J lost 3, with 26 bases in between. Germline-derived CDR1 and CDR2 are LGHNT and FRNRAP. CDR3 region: CASGRQRAPHPWEETQYF. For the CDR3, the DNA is TGTGCTAGTGGCAGGCAAAGAGCACCTCATCCTTGGGAAGAGACCCAGTACTTC.

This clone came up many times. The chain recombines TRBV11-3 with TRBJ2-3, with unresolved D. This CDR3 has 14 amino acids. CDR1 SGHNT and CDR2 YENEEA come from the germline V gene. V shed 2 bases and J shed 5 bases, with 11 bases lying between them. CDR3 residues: CASSLRLPGDTQYF. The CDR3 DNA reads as TGTGCCAGCAGCTTAAGACTCCCTGGAGATACGCAGTATTTT.

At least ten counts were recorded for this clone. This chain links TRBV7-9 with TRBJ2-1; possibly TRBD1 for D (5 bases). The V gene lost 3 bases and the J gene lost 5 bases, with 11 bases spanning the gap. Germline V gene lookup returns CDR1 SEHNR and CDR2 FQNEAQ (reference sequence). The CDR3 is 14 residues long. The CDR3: CASSFQGRDNEQFF. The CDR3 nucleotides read TGTGCCAGCAGCTTTCAGGGAAGAGACAATGAGCAGTTCTTC.

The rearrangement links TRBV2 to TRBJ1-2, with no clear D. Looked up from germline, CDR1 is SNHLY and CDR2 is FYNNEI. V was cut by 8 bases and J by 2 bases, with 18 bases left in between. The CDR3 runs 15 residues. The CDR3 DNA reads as TGTGCCAGCGGGCTAGAGACCGGGATCAACTATGGCTACACCTTC. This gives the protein CASGLETGINYGYTF.

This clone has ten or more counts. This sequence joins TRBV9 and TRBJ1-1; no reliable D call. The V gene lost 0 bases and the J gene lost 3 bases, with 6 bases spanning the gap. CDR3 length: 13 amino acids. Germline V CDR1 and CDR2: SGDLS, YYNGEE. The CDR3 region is CASSVASDTEAFF. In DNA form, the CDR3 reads TGTGCCAGCAGCGTAGCATCGGACACTGAAGCTTTCTTT.

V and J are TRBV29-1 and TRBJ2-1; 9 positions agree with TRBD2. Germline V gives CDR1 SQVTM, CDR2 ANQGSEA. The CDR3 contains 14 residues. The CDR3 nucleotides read TGCAGTGCCCTTAGCGGGAGCTCCTACAATGAGCAGTTCTTC. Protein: CSALSGSSYNEQFF.

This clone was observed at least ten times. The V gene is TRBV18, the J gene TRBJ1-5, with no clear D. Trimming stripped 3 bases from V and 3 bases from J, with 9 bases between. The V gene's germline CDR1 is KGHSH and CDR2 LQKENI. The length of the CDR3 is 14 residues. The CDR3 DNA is TGTGCCAGCTCACCGATACAGATCAATCAGCCCCAGCATTTT. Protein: CASSPIQINQPQHF.

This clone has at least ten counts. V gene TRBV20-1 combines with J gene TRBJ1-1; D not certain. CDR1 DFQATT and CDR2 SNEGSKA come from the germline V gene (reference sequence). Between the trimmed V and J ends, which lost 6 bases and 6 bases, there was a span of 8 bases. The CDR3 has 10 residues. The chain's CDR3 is CSAGGSEAFF. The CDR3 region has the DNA TGCAGTGCCGGTGGTTCTGAAGCTTTCTTT.

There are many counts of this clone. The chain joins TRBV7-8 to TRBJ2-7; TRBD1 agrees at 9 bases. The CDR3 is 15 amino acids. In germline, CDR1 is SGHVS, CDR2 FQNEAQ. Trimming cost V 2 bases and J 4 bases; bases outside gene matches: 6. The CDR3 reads CASSLTGQGVYEQYF. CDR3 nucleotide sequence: TGTGCCAGCAGCTTAACGGGACAGGGTGTGTACGAGCAGTACTTC.

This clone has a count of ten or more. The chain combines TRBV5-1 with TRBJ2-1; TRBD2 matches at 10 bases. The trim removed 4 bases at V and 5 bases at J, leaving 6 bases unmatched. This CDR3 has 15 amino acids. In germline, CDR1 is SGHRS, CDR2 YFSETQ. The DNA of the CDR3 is TGCGCCAGCAGCGTGGGGACTAGCGCCAACAATGAGCAGTTCTTC. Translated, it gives CASSVGTSANNEQFF.

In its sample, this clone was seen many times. CDR3 sequence (DNA): TGTGCCAGCAGTGTAGCGGAGAACTATGGCTACACCTTC. Protein product: CASSVAENYGYTF. This chain joins TRBV2 and TRBJ1-2, with unresolved D. V lost 4 bases and J 2 bases, leaving 8 bases between the germline ends. CDR1 SNHLY and CDR2 FYNNEI come from the germline V gene. This CDR3 has 13 amino acids.

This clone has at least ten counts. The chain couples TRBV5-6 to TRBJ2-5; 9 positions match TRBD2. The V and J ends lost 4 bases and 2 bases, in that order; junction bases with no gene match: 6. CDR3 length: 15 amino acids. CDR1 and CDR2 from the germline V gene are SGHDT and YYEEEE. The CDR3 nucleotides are TGTGCCAGCAGCCCGGGACTAGCTCGGCAAGAGACCCAGTACTTC. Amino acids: CASSPGLARQETQYF.

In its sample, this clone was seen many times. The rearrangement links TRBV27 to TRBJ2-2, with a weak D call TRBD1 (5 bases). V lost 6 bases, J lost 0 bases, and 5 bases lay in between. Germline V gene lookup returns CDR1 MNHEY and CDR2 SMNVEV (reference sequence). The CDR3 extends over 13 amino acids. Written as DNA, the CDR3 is TGTGCCAGCAGGACAGCGAACACCGGGGAGCTGTTTTTT. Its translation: CASRTANTGELFF.